A selection of T cell receptor beta chains follows, all from one sample in a study of cytomegalovirus exposure and HLA in healthy donors. The assay was immunoSEQ multiplex PCR, and TCRdb's table has in-frame clones only and misses some. In total, the table holds about 170,000 clones. What was sequenced was PBMCs. These receptors all come from a woman in her sixties or seventies in good health and CMV-seronegative. CDR3s include the opening cysteine and the closing phenylalanine or tryptophan. The D gene is left open where the match is weak.

cdr3_aa: CARSLSPEAFF
v_call: TRBV5-3
j_call: TRBJ1-1
d_call: -

cdr3_aa: CASNAAGDGSGNTIYF
v_call: TRBV19
j_call: TRBJ1-3
d_call: -

cdr3_aa: CASSFHGAQRNNEQFF
v_call: TRBV7-9
j_call: TRBJ2-1
d_call: -

cdr3_aa: CASSHGTIDAYEQYF
v_call: TRBV6-5
j_call: TRBJ2-7
d_call: -

cdr3_aa: CASSLGQSSYNEQFF
v_call: TRBV5-5
j_call: TRBJ2-1
d_call: TRBD1

cdr3_aa: CASSPYTGPLRGTGVNNEQFF
v_call: TRBV9
j_call: TRBJ2-1
d_call: TRBD1

cdr3_aa: CATSRGQGTGNTIYF
v_call: TRBV15
j_call: TRBJ1-3
d_call: TRBD1

cdr3_aa: CASSPRGEGLSGNTIYF
v_call: TRBV5-1
j_call: TRBJ1-3
d_call: -

cdr3_aa: CASSLKGGGLSSRTDTQYF
v_call: TRBV13
j_call: TRBJ2-3
d_call: -

cdr3_aa: CASSRNTGRNTEAFF
v_call: TRBV18
j_call: TRBJ1-1
d_call: -

cdr3_aa: CASGGSGREHTQYF
v_call: TRBV2
j_call: TRBJ2-3
d_call: TRBD2

cdr3_aa: CASSSGVNTEAFF
v_call: TRBV5-4
j_call: TRBJ1-1
d_call: -

cdr3_aa: CASGGQLNYGYTF
v_call: TRBV4-1
j_call: TRBJ1-2
d_call: TRBD1

cdr3_aa: CASSKETRVDGYTF
v_call: TRBV7-9
j_call: TRBJ1-2
d_call: -

cdr3_aa: CASSLGLITDEQFF
v_call: TRBV18
j_call: TRBJ2-1
d_call: -

cdr3_aa: CASSLSGDGYTF
v_call: TRBV7-3
j_call: TRBJ1-2
d_call: -

cdr3_aa: CASSTGTVDEKLFF
v_call: TRBV19
j_call: TRBJ1-4
d_call: TRBD1

cdr3_aa: CASLPFGGLSTEAFF
v_call: TRBV6-1
j_call: TRBJ1-1
d_call: -

cdr3_aa: CASSFTSGGAADTQYF
v_call: TRBV5-1
j_call: TRBJ2-3
d_call: TRBD2

cdr3_aa: CASSVEGGISEAFF
v_call: TRBV9
j_call: TRBJ1-1
d_call: -

cdr3_aa: CASSEGGTTPEQYF
v_call: TRBV25-1
j_call: TRBJ2-7
d_call: -

cdr3_aa: CASTADRGGNYGYTF
v_call: TRBV6-5
j_call: TRBJ1-2
d_call: TRBD1

cdr3_aa: CASTEQGAFDEQYF
v_call: TRBV5-1
j_call: TRBJ2-7
d_call: TRBD1

cdr3_aa: CASSPRSRGWSTEAFF
v_call: TRBV14
j_call: TRBJ1-1
d_call: -

cdr3_aa: CASSLGVEGEQFF
v_call: TRBV5-1
j_call: TRBJ2-1
d_call: -

cdr3_aa: CASSYHLAGENTEAFF
v_call: TRBV6-6
j_call: TRBJ1-1
d_call: -

cdr3_aa: CASSQWGASSNTGELFF
v_call: TRBV14
j_call: TRBJ2-2
d_call: -

cdr3_aa: CASSSRQGAVGYTF
v_call: TRBV19
j_call: TRBJ1-2
d_call: TRBD1

cdr3_aa: CASSTVGEQFF
v_call: TRBV27
j_call: TRBJ2-1
d_call: -

cdr3_aa: CASSIDETSGRAGEQFF
v_call: TRBV19
j_call: TRBJ2-1
d_call: TRBD2

cdr3_aa: CASRRVTSGRNEQFF
v_call: TRBV6-6
j_call: TRBJ2-1
d_call: TRBD2

cdr3_aa: CASSLSGAYNEQFF
v_call: TRBV25-1
j_call: TRBJ2-1
d_call: TRBD2

cdr3_aa: CASSPGGGPGANVLTF
v_call: TRBV5-4
j_call: TRBJ2-6
d_call: TRBD2

cdr3_aa: CATSRGASSYNEQFF
v_call: TRBV15
j_call: TRBJ2-1
d_call: -

cdr3_aa: CASSRQTNTEAFF
v_call: TRBV4-1
j_call: TRBJ1-1
d_call: -

cdr3_aa: CASKPGLAAYEQYF
v_call: TRBV6-5
j_call: TRBJ2-7
d_call: TRBD2

cdr3_aa: CASSLLPSGRTYEQYF
v_call: TRBV27
j_call: TRBJ2-7
d_call: TRBD2

cdr3_aa: CASSRDRSYEQYF
v_call: TRBV9
j_call: TRBJ2-7
d_call: TRBD1

cdr3_aa: CASQGVNYGYTF
v_call: TRBV19
j_call: TRBJ1-2
d_call: -

cdr3_aa: CASSLAGGTAGTNEKLFF
v_call: TRBV5-6
j_call: TRBJ1-4
d_call: -

cdr3_aa: CASTLRGGNTEAFF
v_call: TRBV6-6
j_call: TRBJ1-1
d_call: -

cdr3_aa: CASSPSGHSYEQYF
v_call: TRBV18
j_call: TRBJ2-7
d_call: -